This record concerns one T cell receptor beta chain sequence. The sample belongs to a study of cytotoxic CD8 clonotypes in ibrutinib-treated CLL. J gave up 7 bases and V 2 bases, and 10 bases lay outside the gene matches. This CDR3 contains 15 residues. Per the germline V gene, CDR1 is SGHTA and CDR2 is FQGNSA. Method: immunoSEQ multiplex PCR; TCRdb's copy keeps in-frame clones and lacks some. Counted here are roughly 24,000 clones, 78% occurring once; the ten biggest clones make up roughly 8.1%. The V call is TRBV7-2, the J call TRBJ2-7; 8 bases align to TRBD2. Sequencing used PBMCs, obtained before ibrutinib treatment. This TCR came from a human donor with chronic lymphocytic leukemia. Written as DNA, the CDR3 is TGTGCCAGCAGCTTAAGTCGGCTAGCGGGTCTTGAGCAGTACTTC. Its protein is CASSLSRLAGLEQYF.